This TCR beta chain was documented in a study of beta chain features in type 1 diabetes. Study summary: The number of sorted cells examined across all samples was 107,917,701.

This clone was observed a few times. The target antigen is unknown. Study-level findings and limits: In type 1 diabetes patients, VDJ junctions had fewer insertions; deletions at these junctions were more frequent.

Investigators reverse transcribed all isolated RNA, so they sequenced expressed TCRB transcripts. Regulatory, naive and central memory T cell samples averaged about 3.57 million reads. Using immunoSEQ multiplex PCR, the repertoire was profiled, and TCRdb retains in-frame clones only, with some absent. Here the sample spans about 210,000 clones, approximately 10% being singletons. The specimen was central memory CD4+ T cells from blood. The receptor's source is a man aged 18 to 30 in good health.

This chain's CDR3 is CSVDLTGHYGYTF. Here the CDR3 DNA reads TGCAGCGTTGACCTTACAGGGCACTATGGCTACACCTTC. The V and J genes are TRBV29-1 and TRBJ1-2; D might be TRBD1 (6 bases). This CDR3 has 13 residues. Deletions cut 3 bases from V and 3 bases from J, with 11 bases between. Germline V gene sequence: CDR1 SQVTM, CDR2 ANQGSEA.